This T cell receptor (beta chain) was documented in a study of blood T cell repertoires in COVID-19. Study summary: Samples came from the United States, Italy and Spain, spanning acute and convalescent COVID-19. Sources were T cells, B-cell-depleted T cells, or PBMCs; the material itself was cDNA or gDNA.

Trimming cost V 3 bases and J 7 bases, with 19 bases left between them. The germline V gene has CDR1 MGHRA and CDR2 YSYEKL. The length of the CDR3 is 15 residues. Original handling: Reference gene primer amplification yielded estimated nucleated cell counts. Sequenced by immunoSEQ multiplex PCR; TCRdb stores in-frame clones only, minus some. D and trimming come from the DNA, and the V and J calls and clone size come from that table. Of around 310,000 clones listed, about 90% were seen once; the top ten hold around 0.98%. Enrollment of patients from Seattle took place during active infection, with longitudinal follow-up.

The source of this sequence is a woman between 35 and 50 years old with COVID-19, enrolled during active disease. Sequencing was done on a sample of peripheral blood. This sequence joins TRBV4-1 and TRBJ2-7; a possible D gene is TRBD2 (6 bases). DNA for the CDR3: TGCGCCAGCAGCCATGGAGTTCTCGGGAGCTATGAGCAGTACTTC. This encodes CASSHGVLGSYEQYF.